This T cell receptor (beta chain) is drawn from a study of vaccination and CD4 T cells after COVID-19. Study-wide findings and caveats: Spike mono-reactivity held for 304 of 307 vaccine-specific clones in convalescent patients.

Trimming cost V 4 bases and J 1 base, with 16 bases left between them. The germline V gene has CDR1 SGHDN and CDR2 FVKESK. The CDR3 sequence is 16 residues long. To note about this clonotype: Its antigen is still unknown.

Sequence data for DNA of cultured CD4+ T cells were generated by the Oncomine TCR Beta short-read assay. TCRdb called the PCR reads again in MiXCR, with one record for every CDR3 protein. Of roughly 13,000 distinct CDR3 sequences detected, 30% to 35% appear once; the ten largest clones hold 10% to 13%. Treatment in this sample: approximately nine-day PBMC culture with coronavirus spike peptide pools or control peptides (ViraFEST assay). Peptide pools at 7.5 to 10 ug/ml, together with 7.5 to 10 IU/ml IL-2, were added to cultures of some 2 million PBMCs per well. The chain is built from TRBV14 and TRBJ1-1, with a weak D call TRBD1 (6 bases). The sample here was CD4+ T cells from blood, cultured in vitro, taken after SARS-CoV-2 vaccination. This receptor was identified in a human donor who had recovered from COVID-19. In DNA form, the CDR3 reads TGTGCCAGCAGCCCGCCAGGGGCTCAATCGAACACTGAAGCTTTCTTT. Protein: CASSPPGAQSNTEAFF.